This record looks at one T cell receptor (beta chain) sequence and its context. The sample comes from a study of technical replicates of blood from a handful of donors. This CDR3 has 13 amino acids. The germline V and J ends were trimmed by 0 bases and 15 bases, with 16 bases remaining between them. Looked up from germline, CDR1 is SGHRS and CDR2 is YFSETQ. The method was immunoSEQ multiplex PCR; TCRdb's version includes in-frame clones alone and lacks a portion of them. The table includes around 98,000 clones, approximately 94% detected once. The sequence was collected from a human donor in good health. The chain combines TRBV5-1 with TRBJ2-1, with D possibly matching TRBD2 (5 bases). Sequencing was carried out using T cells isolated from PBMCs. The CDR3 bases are TGCGCCAGCAGCTTGGAGTCGGAGGACTCTCGGTTCTTC. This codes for CASSLESEDSRFF.